This TCR beta chain was profiled in a study of blood T cell repertoires in COVID-19. Study details: Italy, Spain and the United States were the sources of the convalescent and acute COVID-19 samples.

Produced via immunoSEQ multiplex PCR; TCRdb's table is partial and in-frame only. The table has tens of thousands of clones, approximately 80% seen once. The receptor's source is a man younger than 40 with COVID-19, enrolled during active disease. Sequencing was performed on peripheral blood.

The CDR3 protein is CASSPLQGWDEQYF. CDR3 nucleotide sequence: TGTGCCAGCAGTCCGCTCCAGGGTTGGGACGAGCAGTACTTC. The chain has TRBV28 and TRBJ2-7; D is perhaps TRBD1 (5 bases). V was trimmed by 5 bases and J by 5 bases, leaving 16 bases between them. The CDR3 contains 14 residues. Germline V lookup: CDR1 MDHEN, CDR2 SYDVKM. The full variable domain, rest sourced from reference TRBV28 and TRBJ2-7, is DVKVTQSSRYLVKRTGEKVFLECVQDMDHENMFWYRQDPGLGLRLIYFSYDVKMKEKGDIPEGYSVSREKKERFSLILESASTNQTSMYLCASSPLQGWDEQYFGPGTRLTVT.